This T cell receptor beta chain stems from a study of PD-1 blockade in mismatch repair-deficient tumors. General observations from the study: Three of seven peptides expanded clones, giving about 130 unique blood TCRs.

Time point noted: approximately 9-day in vitro stimulation with candidate neoantigen peptide 6. All patients were mismatch repair deficient, assessed by either PCR or immunohistochemistry. Each of several ELISpot-reactive candidate peptides was used for roughly 10-day stimulation. Sequencing was performed with immunoSEQ multiplex PCR; in TCRdb, only in-frame clones are kept and a portion is missing. The sample has about 14,000 clones, around 87% seen once. CDR3 length: 16 residues. The junction had 13 bases not matched to a gene; V was cut back by 4 bases and J by 5 bases. Germline V gene data show CDR1 as SGHRS and CDR2 as YFSETQ. As concerns this clone: Its matching antigen is unknown.

The material sequenced was cells cultured in vitro, taken from a patient treated with pembrolizumab. This sequence was found in an adult with mismatch repair-deficient cancer. The V gene is TRBV5-1, the J gene TRBJ2-5; 8 bases are shared with TRBD2. CDR3 in amino acids: CASSPLGSGRGETQYF. The CDR3 DNA reads as TGCGCCAGCAGCCCGCTAGGCAGCGGGAGAGGCGAGACCCAGTACTTC.